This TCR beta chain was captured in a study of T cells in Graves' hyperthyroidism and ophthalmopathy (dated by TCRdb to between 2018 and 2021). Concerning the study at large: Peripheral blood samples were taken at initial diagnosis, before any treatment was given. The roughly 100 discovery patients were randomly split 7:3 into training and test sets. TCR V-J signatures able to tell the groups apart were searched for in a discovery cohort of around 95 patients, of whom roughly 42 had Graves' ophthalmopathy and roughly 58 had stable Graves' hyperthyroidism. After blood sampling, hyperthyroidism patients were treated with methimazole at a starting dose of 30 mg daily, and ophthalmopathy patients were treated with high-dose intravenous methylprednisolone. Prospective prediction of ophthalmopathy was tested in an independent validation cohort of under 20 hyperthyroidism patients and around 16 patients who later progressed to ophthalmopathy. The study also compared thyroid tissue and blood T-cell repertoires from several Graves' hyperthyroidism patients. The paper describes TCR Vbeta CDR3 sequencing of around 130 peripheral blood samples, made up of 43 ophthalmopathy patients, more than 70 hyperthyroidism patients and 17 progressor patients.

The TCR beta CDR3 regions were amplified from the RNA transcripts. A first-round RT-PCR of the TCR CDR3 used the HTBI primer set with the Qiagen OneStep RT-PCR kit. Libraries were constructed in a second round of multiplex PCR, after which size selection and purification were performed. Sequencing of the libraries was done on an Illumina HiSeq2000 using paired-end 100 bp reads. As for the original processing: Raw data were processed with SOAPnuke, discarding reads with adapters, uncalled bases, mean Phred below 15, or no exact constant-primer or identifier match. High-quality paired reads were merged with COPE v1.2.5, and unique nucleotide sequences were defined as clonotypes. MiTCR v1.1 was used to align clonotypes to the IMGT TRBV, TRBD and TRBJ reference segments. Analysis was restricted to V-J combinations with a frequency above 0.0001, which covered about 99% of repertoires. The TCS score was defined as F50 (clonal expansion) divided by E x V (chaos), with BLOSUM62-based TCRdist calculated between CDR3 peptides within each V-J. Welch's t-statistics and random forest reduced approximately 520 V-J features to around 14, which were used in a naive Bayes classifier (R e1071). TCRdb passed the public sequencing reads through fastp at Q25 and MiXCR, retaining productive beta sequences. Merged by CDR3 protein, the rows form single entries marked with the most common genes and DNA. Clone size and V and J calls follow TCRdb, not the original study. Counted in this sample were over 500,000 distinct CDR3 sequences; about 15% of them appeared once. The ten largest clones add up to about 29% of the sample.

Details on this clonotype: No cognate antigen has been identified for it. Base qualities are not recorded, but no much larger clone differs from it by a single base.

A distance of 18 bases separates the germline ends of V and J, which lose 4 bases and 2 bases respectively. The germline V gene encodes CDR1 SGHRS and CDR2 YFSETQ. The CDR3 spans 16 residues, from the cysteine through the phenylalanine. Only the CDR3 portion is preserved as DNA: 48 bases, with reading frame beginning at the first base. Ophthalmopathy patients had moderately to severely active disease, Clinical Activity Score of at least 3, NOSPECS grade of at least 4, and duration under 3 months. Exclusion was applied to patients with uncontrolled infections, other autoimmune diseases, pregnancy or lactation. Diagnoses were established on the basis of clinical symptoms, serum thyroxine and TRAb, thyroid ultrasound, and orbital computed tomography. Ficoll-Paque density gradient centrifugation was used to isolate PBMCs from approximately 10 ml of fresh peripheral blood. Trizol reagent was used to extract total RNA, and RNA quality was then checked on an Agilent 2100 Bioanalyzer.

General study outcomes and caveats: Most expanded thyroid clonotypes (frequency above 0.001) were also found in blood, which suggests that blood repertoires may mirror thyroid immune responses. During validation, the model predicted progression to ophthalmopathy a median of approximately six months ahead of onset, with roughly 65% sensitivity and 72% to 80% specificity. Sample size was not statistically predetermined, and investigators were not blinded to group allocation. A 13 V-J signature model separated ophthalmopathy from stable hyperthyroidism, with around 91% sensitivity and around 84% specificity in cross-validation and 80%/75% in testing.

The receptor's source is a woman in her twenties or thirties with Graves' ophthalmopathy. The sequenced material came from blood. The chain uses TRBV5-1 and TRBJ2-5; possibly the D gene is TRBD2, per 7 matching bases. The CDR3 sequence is CASSPGGAKNQETQYF. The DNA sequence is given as TGCGCCAGCAGCCCTGGGGGGGCGAAGAATCAAGAGACCCAGTACTTC.